Detailed here is one TCR beta chain. The data originate from a study of shared clonotypes between healthy human individuals. The CDR3 contains 12 residues. Between the trimmed V and J ends, which lost 4 bases and 6 bases, there was a span of 9 bases. Germline V gives CDR1 GTSNPN, CDR2 SVGIG (reference sequence). Libraries were prepared by immunoSEQ multiplex PCR; TCRdb keeps only in-frame clonotypes and omits some of them. The data contain around 2.5 million clones, 93% of them singletons. This rearrangement joins TRBV30 to TRBJ1-4; D not certain. The sequenced sample consisted of naive CD4+ T cells from PBMCs. Documented subset: CD45RA+ positively selected. The clonotype originates from a man aged 18 to 29 in good health. Some clones in this sample may be carry-over from other donors' samples. CDR3 amino acids: CAWKGLDEKLFF. CDR3 in DNA: TGTGCCTGGAAGGGCCTGGATGAAAAACTGTTTTTT.